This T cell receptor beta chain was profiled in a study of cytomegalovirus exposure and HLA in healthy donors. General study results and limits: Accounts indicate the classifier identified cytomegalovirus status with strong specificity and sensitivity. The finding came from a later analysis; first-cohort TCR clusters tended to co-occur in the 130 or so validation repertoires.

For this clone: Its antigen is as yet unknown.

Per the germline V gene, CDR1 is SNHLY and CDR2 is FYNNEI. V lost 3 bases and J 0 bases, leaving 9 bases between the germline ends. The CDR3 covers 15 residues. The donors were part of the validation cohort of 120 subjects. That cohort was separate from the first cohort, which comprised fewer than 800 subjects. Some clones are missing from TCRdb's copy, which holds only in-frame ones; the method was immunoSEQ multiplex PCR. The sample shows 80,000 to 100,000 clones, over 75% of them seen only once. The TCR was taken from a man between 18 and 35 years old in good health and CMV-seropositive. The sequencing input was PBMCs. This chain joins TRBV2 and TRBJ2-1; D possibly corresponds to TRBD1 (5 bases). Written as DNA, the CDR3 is TGTGCCAGCAGTGATTATAGGGGCTCCTACAATGAGCAGTTCTTC. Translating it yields CASSDYRGSYNEQFF.